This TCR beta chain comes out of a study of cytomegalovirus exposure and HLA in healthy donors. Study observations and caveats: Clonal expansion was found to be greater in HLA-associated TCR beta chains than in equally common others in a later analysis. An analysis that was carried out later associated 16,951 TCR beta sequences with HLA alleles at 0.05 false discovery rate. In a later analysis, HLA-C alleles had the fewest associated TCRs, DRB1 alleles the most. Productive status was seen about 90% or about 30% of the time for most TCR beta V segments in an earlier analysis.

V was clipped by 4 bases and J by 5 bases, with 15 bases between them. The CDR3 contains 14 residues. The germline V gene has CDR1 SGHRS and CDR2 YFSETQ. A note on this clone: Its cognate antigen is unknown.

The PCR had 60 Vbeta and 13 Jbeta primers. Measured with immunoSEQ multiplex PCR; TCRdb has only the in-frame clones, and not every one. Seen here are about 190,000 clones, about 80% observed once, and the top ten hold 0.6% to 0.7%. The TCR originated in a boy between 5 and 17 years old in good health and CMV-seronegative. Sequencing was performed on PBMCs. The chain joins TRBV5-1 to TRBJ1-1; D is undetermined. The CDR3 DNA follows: TGCGCCAGCAGCCCGGACTCCCTGGTGACTGAAGCTTTCTTT. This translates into CASSPDSLVTEAFF.